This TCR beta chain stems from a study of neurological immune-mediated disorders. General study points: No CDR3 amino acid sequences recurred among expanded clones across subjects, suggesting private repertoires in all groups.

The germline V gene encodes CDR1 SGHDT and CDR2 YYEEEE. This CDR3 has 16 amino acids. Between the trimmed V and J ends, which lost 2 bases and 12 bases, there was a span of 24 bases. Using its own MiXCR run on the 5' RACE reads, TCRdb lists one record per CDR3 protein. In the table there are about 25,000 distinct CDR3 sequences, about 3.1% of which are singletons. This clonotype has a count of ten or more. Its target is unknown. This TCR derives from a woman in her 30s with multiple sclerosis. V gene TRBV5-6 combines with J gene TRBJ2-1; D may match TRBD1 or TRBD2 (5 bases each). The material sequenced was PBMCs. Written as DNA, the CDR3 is TGTGCCAGCAGCTTCACCCTTGTGGGGCAGGGAGAGGTGCAGTTCTTC. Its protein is CASSFTLVGQGEVQFF.